This entry concerns a single TCR beta chain. The data are from a study of OX40 agonist ivuxolimab in advanced cancers. Blood sampling was done at baseline, cycle 4 day 1, and cycle 7 day 1. This table comes from immunoSEQ multiplex PCR, and its TCRdb copy is limited to in-frame clones, with some not included. The sample carries 75,000 to 90,000 clones, around nine tenths recorded once. The CDR3 contains 14 residues. V was shortened by 4 bases and J by 5 bases, with 16 bases between the two germline ends. Germline CDR1 is SGHRS and CDR2 is YFSETQ. This TCR was recovered from an adult with an advanced solid tumor such as melanoma, head and neck, liver or kidney cancer. This sequence joins TRBV5-1 and TRBJ2-7; possible D gene TRBD1, 6 bases. The sequencing used CD4+ or CD8+ T cells sorted from blood, collected in a trial of the OX40 agonist ivuxolimab. The CDR3 DNA follows: TGCGCCAGCAGCCTCCAGGGGCCCCACCACGAGCAGTACTTC. This translates into CASSLQGPHHEQYF. The full variable domain, completed using reference TRBV5-1 and TRBJ2-7, is KAGVTQTPRYLIKTRGQQVTLSCSPISGHRSVSWYQQTPGQGLQFLFEYFSETQRNKGNFPGRFSGRQFSNSRSEMNVSTLELGDSALYLCASSLQGPHHEQYFGPGTRLTVT.